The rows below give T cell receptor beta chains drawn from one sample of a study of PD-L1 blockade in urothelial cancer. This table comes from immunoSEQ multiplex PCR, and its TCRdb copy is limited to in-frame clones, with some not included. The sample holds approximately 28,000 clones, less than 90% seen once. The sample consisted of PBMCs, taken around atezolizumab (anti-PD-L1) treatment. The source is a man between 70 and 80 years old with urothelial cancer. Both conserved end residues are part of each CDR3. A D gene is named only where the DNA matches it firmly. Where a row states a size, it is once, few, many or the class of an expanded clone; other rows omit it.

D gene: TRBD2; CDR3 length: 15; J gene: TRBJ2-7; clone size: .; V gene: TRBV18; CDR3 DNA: TGTGCCAGCTCACCAAGCGGGAGGGACGCCTACGAGCAGTACTTC; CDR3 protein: CASSPSGRDAYEQYF
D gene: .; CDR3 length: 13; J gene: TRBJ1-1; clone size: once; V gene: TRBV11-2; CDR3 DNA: TGTGCCAGCAGCTTACAGGGGAACACTGAAGCTTTCTTT; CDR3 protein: CASSLQGNTEAFF
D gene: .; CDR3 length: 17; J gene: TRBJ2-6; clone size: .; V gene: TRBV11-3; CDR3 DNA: TGTGCCAGCAGCCCGGGACACGGGGACTCTGGGGCCAACGTCCTGACTTTC; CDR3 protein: CASSPGHGDSGANVLTF
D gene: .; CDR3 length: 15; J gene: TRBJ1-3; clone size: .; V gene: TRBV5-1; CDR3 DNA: TGCGCCAGCAGCTTGGAAGGGGACAAGCGGGGCACCATATATTTT; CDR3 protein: CASSLEGDKRGTIYF
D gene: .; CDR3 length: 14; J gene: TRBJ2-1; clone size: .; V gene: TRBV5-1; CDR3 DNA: TGCGCCAGCAGCCCTGGACAGGAGGGCAATGAGCAGTTCTTC; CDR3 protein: CASSPGQEGNEQFF
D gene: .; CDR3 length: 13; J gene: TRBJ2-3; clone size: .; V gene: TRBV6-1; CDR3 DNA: TGTGCCAGCGAGGGAACGGACACAGATACGCAGTATTTT; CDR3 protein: CASEGTDTDTQYF
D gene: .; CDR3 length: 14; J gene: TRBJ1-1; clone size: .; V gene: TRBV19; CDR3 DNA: TGTGCCAGTAGTATGATCAGGGGATTGAGTGGAGCTTTCTTT; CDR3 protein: CASSMIRGLSGAFF
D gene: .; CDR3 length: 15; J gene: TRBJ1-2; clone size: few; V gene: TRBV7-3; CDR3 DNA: TGTGCCAGCAGCCCAAGAGGGCAGGAGGCATATGGCTACACCTTC; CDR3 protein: CASSPRGQEAYGYTF
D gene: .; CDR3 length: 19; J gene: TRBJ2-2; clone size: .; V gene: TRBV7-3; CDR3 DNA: TGTGCCAGCAGCTTAACGGGAAGGGGGTCTGGGGCTAACACCGGGGAGCTGTTTTTT; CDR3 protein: CASSLTGRGSGANTGELFF
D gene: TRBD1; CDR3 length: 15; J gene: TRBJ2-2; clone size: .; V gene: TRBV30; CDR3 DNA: TGTGCCTGGAGTCGAGTCGACAGGGCCACCGGGGAGCTGTTTTTT; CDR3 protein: CAWSRVDRATGELFF
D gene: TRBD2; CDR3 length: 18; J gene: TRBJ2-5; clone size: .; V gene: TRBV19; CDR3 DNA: TGTGCCAGTAGTATGTCCGGGACTAGCGGGGCTGGTAAGAAAACCCAGTACTTC; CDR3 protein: CASSMSGTSGAGKKTQYF
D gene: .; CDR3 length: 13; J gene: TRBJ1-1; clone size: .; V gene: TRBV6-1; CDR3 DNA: TGTGCCAGCAAGGGCAGGGGACACACTGAAGCTTTCTTT; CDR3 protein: CASKGRGHTEAFF
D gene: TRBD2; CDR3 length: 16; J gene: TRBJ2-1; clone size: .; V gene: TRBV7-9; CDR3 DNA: TGTGCCAGCAGCCCAACAACTAGCGGGAGTAAGGATGAGCAGTTCTTC; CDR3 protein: CASSPTTSGSKDEQFF
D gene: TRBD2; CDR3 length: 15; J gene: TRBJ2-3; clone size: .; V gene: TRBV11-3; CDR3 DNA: TGTGCCAGCAGCCCACTAGCGGGAAGCACAGATACGCAGTATTTT; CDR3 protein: CASSPLAGSTDTQYF
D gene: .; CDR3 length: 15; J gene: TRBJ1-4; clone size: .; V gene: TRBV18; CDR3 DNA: TGTGCCAGCTCGCTTCCGGGACTTGGTAATGAAAAACTGTTTTTT; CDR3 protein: CASSLPGLGNEKLFF
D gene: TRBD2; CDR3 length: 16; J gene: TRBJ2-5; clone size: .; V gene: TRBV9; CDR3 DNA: TGTGCCAGCAGCGTAGCCGGGGGGGGGCCGCCAGAGACCCAGTACTTC; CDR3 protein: CASSVAGGGPPETQYF
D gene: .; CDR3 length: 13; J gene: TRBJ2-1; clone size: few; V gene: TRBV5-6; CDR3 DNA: TGTGCCAGCAGCTTGGTACGGGGCAATGAGCAGTTCTTC; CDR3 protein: CASSLVRGNEQFF
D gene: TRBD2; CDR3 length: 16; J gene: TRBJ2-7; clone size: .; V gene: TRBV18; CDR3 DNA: TGTGCCAGCTCACAACTAGCGGGAGCGAACCCCTACGAGCAGTACTTC; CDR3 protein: CASSQLAGANPYEQYF
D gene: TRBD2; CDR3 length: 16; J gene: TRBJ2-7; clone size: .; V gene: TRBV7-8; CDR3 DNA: TGTGCCAGCAGCCCGATGACAGGTAGCGGGAGCTACGAGCAGTACTTC; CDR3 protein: CASSPMTGSGSYEQYF
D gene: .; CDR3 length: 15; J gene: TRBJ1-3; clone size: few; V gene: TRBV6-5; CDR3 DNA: TGTGCCAGCAGTTCCGAAGGGAGCCTCCGTAACACCATATATTTT; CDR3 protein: CASSSEGSLRNTIYF
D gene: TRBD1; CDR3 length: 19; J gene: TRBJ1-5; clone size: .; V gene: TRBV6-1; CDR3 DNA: TGTGCCAGCAGTGAAGCCCAGACAGGGGTCGGGTGGAGCAATCAGCCCCAGCATTTT; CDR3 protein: CASSEAQTGVGWSNQPQHF
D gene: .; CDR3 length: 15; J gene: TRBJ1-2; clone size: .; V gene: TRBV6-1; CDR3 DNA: TGTGCCAGCAGTGAATCACCAGGGAAGACCGATGGCTACACCTTC; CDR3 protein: CASSESPGKTDGYTF
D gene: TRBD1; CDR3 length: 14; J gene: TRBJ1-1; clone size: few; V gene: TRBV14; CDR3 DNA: TGTGCCAGCAGCCGACAGGGGAGGGACACTGAAGCTTTCTTT; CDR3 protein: CASSRQGRDTEAFF
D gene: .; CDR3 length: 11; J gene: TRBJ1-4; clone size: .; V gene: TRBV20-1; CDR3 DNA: TGCAGTGCTAGACCCCGGGACATACTGTTTTTT; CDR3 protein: CSARPRDILFF
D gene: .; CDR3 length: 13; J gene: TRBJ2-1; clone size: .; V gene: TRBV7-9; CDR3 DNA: TGTGCCAGCAGCTCCTGGACAGCCAATGAGCAGTTCTTC; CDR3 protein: CASSSWTANEQFF
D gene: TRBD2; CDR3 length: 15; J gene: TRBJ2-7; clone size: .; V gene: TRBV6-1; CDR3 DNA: TGTGCCAGCAGTGAATCGGGGGGTCGAGCTCACGAGCAGTACTTC; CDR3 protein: CASSESGGRAHEQYF
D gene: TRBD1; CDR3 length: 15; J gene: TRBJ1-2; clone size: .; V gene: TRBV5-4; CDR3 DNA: TGTGCCAGCAGCTCTTTACAGGGGAATCTCTATGGCTACACCTTC; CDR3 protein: CASSSLQGNLYGYTF
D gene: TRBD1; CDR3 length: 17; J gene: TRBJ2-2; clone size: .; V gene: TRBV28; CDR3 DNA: TGTGCCAGCAACTTGGGACAGGGGGCGGTGGACACCGGGGAGCTGTTTTTT; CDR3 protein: CASNLGQGAVDTGELFF
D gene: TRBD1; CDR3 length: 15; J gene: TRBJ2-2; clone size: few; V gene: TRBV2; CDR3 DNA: TGTGCCAGCAGTTTAGGACAGGGGCACACCGGGGAGCTGTTTTTT; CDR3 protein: CASSLGQGHTGELFF
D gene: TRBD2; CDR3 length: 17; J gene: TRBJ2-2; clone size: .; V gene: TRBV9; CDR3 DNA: TGTGCCAGCAGCGTACGACTAGCGGGGGGTAACACCGGGGAGCTGTTTTTT; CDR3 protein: CASSVRLAGGNTGELFF
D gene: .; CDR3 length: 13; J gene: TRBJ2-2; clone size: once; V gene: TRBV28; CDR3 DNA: TGTGCCAGCAACGAGGCCGTCACCGGGGAGCTGTTTTTT; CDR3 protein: CASNEAVTGELFF
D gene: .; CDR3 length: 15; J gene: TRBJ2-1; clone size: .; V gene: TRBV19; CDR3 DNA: TGTGCCAGTAGTAAAAGGAGTAGCTCCTACAATGAGCAGTTCTTC; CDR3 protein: CASSKRSSSYNEQFF
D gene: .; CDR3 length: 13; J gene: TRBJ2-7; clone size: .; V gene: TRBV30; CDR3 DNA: TGTGCCTGGAATGAGGACACAGCCTACGAGCAGTACTTC; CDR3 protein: CAWNEDTAYEQYF
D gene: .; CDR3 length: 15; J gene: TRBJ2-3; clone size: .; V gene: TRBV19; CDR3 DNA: TGTGCCAGTAGTAGAGGACTAACTAGCACAGATACGCAGTATTTT; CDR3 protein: CASSRGLTSTDTQYF
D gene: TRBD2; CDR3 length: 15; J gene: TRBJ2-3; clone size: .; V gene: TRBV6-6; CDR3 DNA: TGTGCCAGCAGTTACAGAGCGGGAGGATCAGATACGCAGTATTTT; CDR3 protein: CASSYRAGGSDTQYF
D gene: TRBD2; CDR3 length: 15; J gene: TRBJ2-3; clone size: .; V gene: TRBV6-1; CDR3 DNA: TGTGCCAGCCCTAGCGGGGGGGCCGTCGGAGATACGCAGTATTTT; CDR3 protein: CASPSGGAVGDTQYF
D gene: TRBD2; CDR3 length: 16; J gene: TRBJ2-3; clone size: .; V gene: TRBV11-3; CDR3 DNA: TGTGCCAGCAGCACACGTAGCGGGAGAGGCACAGATACGCAGTATTTT; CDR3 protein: CASSTRSGRGTDTQYF
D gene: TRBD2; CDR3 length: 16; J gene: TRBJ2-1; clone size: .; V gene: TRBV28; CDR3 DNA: TGTGCCAGCAGTTCCAGTAAACTAGCGTTAGGGAATGAGCAGTTCTTC; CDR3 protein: CASSSSKLALGNEQFF
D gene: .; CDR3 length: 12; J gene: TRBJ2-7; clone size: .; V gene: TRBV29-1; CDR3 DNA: TGCAGCGTTCGCGCTGACTCCTACGAGCAGTACTTC; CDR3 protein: CSVRADSYEQYF
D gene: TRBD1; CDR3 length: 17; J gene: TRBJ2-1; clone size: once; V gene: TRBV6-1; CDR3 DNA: TGTGCCAGCAGTGAAGCGCCCCGACAGGGGCTCGACAATGAGCAGTTCTTC; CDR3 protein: CASSEAPRQGLDNEQFF
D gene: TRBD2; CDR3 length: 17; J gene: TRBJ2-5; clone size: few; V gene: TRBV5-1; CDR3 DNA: TGCGCCAGCAGCCCCGGGACTAGCGGGGGGGCCGGAGAGACCCAGTACTTC; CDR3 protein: CASSPGTSGGAGETQYF
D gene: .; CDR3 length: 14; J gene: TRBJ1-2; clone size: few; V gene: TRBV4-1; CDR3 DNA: TGCGCCAGCAGCCAAGATTCGAGGGCCTTGCGCTACACCTTC; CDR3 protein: CASSQDSRALRYTF